This T cell receptor beta chain appears in the sequencing data of a study of T cell responses to AZD1222 COVID-19 vaccine (dated by TCRdb to the early 2020s). About the study as a whole: Because spike-specific TCR depth and breadth did not differ between the two schedules, AZD1222 recipients who got a second dose at roughly 4 weeks were pooled with those who got a second dose at roughly 12 weeks. A total of around 240 trial participants underwent TCR sequencing, of whom about 200 received two doses of AZD1222 and about 26 received two doses of the MenACWY control vaccine. Enrollment into the trials was organized by age into subgroups of 18-55, 56-69 and 70-plus years, and those subgroups contained roughly 150, 30 and 60 TCR-sequenced participants, respectively. What the research found in general, with its limitations: Most participants were white British and females outnumbered males, and the authors suggested that clonal diversity may have been underestimated. The vaccine-associated CD4 TCRs covered the entire spike protein, and the dominant responses fell in regions 160-218 and 743-854. A significant rise in spike-specific TCR breadth and depth was observed after two AZD1222 doses relative to day 0 and relative to MenACWY recipients. Nearly half of unique spike-specific TCRs reportedly recognized epitopes outside regions mutated in the B.1.351 and B.1.1.7 variants. Because no samples from the day 14 peak response were available, repertoires could be characterized only after the peak T cell response. The 56-69-year group was small, and its depth increase did not reach significance, likely because of low power. Conclusions about previously exposed vaccinees were limited because only 6 or 7 AZD1222 recipients were SARS-CoV-2 seropositive at baseline.

The intended sense of this specimen's time point label: baseline before first vaccination. Vaccinee samples came from UK trials COV001 and COV002, including a single-blind randomized controlled phase 2/3 trial of AZD1222 (ChAdOx1 nCoV-19) in healthy adults. For TCRbeta chain sequencing, PBMC samples were collected from trial participants at day 0 and at day 28 after the second dose. Spanning cysteine to phenylalanine, the CDR3 consists of 16 amino acids. Only the CDR3 part of the read is kept: 48 bases, read in frame from the first base. The germline V gene (reference sequence) provides CDR1 LNHDA and CDR2 SQIVND. For this chain, trimming is 6 bases at the V end and 5 bases at the J end, and the number of junction bases without a gene match is 11. About this clone itself: Its antigen target is currently unknown. Within one base of it there is no much larger clone, and no base qualities were kept.

The CDR3 regions of human TCRbeta chains were analyzed by immunosequencing. The paper's data handling went like this. Repertoire TCRs were checked for matches against a reference library of SARS-CoV-2-specific TCRs that had been generated using the MIRA antigen-specificity platform. Breadth was defined as the fraction of unique TCRs that were SARS-CoV-2-associated. Depth was defined as the fraction of total T cells that were SARS-CoV-2-associated. Using the MIRA data, each spike-specific TCR was mapped to the spike region that the TCR reacts to and placed in a CD4 or CD8 class. Log10-transformed breadth and depth values were compared by one-way ANOVA with Sidak's multiple comparisons tests. TCRdb carries this immuneACCESS record with in-frame sequences only. Its versions omit some clonotypes, under half of them owing to an unresolved V gene in the studies checked, with the rest unexplained. V and J calls and clone size are copied from that table; D and trimming were computed from the DNA. In this sample the table shows roughly 150,000 clones, about nine tenths of which occur a single time. The ten most abundant clones make up over 1.5% of the sample.

The source was peripheral blood, collected on day 0 of AZD1222 vaccination. This sequence originates from an adult in good health. The rearrangement combines TRBV19 with TRBJ1-5, with 9 bases matching TRBD1. The CDR3 protein sequence reads: CASSPTGTGRDQPQHF. Here is the DNA: TGTGCCAGTAGCCCAACGGGGACAGGGAGGGATCAGCCCCAGCATTTT.